This T cell receptor (beta chain) originates from a study of shared clonotypes between healthy human individuals. Study as a whole: Three plates each covered CD4 naive and memory; CD8 naive two, CD8 memory one.

An approximately 200 ng quantity of DNA, 30,000 to 35,000 T cell genomes, went into the sorted-subset replicate PCRs. Libraries were prepared by immunoSEQ multiplex PCR; TCRdb keeps only in-frame clonotypes and omits some of them. The sample consists of 1 million to 1.3 million clones, around 78% of them appearing once. Naive CD4+ cells were CD45RA-selected; the remaining cells were memory. A word on this clone: One end of the junction is discordant with germline, which a read error may explain.

Germline V gene data show CDR1 as SGHTA and CDR2 as FQGNSA. The CDR3 has 12 amino acids. The source of this sequence is a man younger than 35 in good health. Some clones in this sample may be carry-over from other donors' samples. This chain connects TRBV7-2 to TRBJ2-5; D not resolved. The sample comprised memory CD4+ T cells from PBMCs. Described subset: CD45RA-negative fraction. This CDR3 reads CASSLVREAQYF. The DNA for the CDR3 is TGTGCCAGCAGCTTAGTCCGAGAGGCCCAGTACTTC.